The next 4 T cell receptor beta chains were all read from a single sample in a study of vaccination and CD4 T cells after COVID-19. An Oncomine TCR Beta short-read assay was used to sequence the DNA from cultured CD4+ T cells. Each CDR3 protein is one row after TCRdb ran MiXCR on the PCR reads. The table has some 11,000 distinct CDR3 sequences, more than 30% seen once; the top ten hold about 14%. Regarding treatment: roughly 10-day PBMC culture with coronavirus spike peptide pools or control peptides (ViraFEST assay). Their antigens remain unidentified. The sequencing here drew on CD4+ T cells from blood, cultured in vitro, taken after SARS-CoV-2 vaccination. The receptors here all came from a human donor who had recovered from COVID-19.

The CDR3, as DNA: TGTGCCAGCAGCCAAGATATCACCCTAGGGGAGCAGTTCTTC. This codes for CASSQDITLGEQFF. The chain is built from TRBV4-2 and TRBJ2-1; D is unresolved. CDR1 and CDR2 from the germline V gene are LGHNA and YNFKEQ. The CDR3 is 14 residues long. V gave up 0 bases and J gave up 10 bases, with 13 bases separating them.

This clonotype was detected a few times. The genes are TRBV12-3 or TRBV12-4 and TRBJ1-1; tentative D call: TRBD1 (5 bases). The CDR3 runs 13 residues. V lost 1 base to trimming and J lost 11 bases, with 14 bases between them. The CDR3 DNA is TGTGCCAGCAGTTTAGATTCTTCAGGGACGGCTTTCTTT. It is translated as CASSLDSSGTAFF.

The gene calls are TRBV19 and TRBJ2-2; TRBD1 might be the D (5 bases). The germline gives CDR1 LNHDA, CDR2 SQIVND (reference sequence). This CDR3 is 14 amino acids long. V was clipped by 11 bases and J by 4 bases, with 17 bases between them. The CDR3 DNA reads as TGTGCCCACCGACAGTCTTCGAGCACCGGGGAGCTGTTTTTT. Translated: CAHRQSSSTGELFF.

This clonotype is large by share. This sequence joins TRBV14 and TRBJ1-6; D unresolved. The germline CDR1 and CDR2 sequences are SGHDN and FVKESK. Trimming took 1 base from V and 7 from J, leaving 14 bases between them. CDR3 length: 16 residues. Here the CDR3 reads CASSQGLAARNSPLHF. Written as DNA, the CDR3 is TGTGCCAGCAGCCAAGGTTTGGCGGCGAGAAATTCACCCCTCCACTTT.